The clone carrying this TCR beta chain has only a few counts. Its antigen is as yet unknown. CDR3 length: 14 residues. V lost 3 bases to trimming and J lost 4 bases; unmatched junction nucleotides: 5. The V gene's germline CDR1 is ENHRY and CDR2 SYGVKD. The data are from a study of OX40 agonist ivuxolimab in advanced cancers. Study-level background: Six ivuxolimab dose levels, 0.01 to 10 mg/kg, were given intravenously every 2 weeks. Each dose-escalation patient presented with hepatocellular carcinoma, melanoma, renal cell or head and neck cancer.

The protocol was immunoSEQ multiplex PCR, while the TCRdb copy is restricted to in-frame clones and leaves out a portion. This sample yields 35,000 or so clones, of which roughly 80% are seen a single time; less than 2% belongs to the top ten. The study, taken as a whole, reports: In a subset of nonresponders, normalized T-cell clonal expansion was also low. Determination of antigen specificity was not performed for the expanded peripheral T cells.

The source is an adult with an advanced solid tumor such as melanoma, head and neck, liver or kidney cancer. The sample was CD4+ or CD8+ T cells sorted from blood, taken in a trial of the OX40 agonist ivuxolimab. The rearrangement joins TRBV10-3 to TRBJ1-2; 7 nucleotides line up with TRBD1. The CDR3 region is CAISEGQDLYGYTF. CDR3 DNA sequence: TGTGCCATCAGTGAAGGACAGGATCTCTATGGCTACACCTTC.